The clone carrying this TCR beta chain was counted ten times or more. Its antigen is as yet unknown. This sample is part of a study of early T cells in non-severe SARS-CoV-2 infection. V shed 0 bases and J shed 4 bases, with 4 bases lying between them. The CDR3 contains 13 residues. Germline CDR1 is SEHNR and CDR2 is FQNEAQ (reference sequence). Study conclusions and caveats: VDJdb matching favored anti-spike CD8 responses, missing private and CD4 specificities.

Individual cDNA molecules were tagged with unique molecular identifiers, the study reported. TCRdb re-called the 5' RACE reads with MiXCR, one entry per CDR3 protein. The sample includes approximately 80,000 distinct CDR3 sequences, roughly 10% of them seen just once. This chain uses TRBV7-9 with TRBJ1-5; no clear D gene. This clonotype originated in an adult who was a healthcare worker with PCR-confirmed SARS-CoV-2 infection or an uninfected control (not recorded which). The material sequenced was whole blood, taken at baseline. For the CDR3, the DNA is TGTGCCAGCAGCTTAGCGAGGAATCAGCCCCAGCATTTT. The encoded protein is CASSLARNQPQHF. The whole variable domain, filled in from reference TRBV7-9 and TRBJ1-5, reads DTGVSQNPRHKITKRGQNVTFRCDPISEHNRLYWYRQTLGQGPEFLTYFQNEAQLEKSRLLSDRFSAERPKGSFSTLEIQRTEQGDSAMYLCASSLARNQPQHFGDGTRLSIL.